The TCR beta chain described here comes from a study of cytomegalovirus exposure and HLA in healthy donors. In the PCR, 60 Vbeta and 13 Jbeta primers were used. Sequencing used immunoSEQ multiplex PCR; TCRdb keeps in-frame clones, though not all of them. The repertoire consists of about 170,000 clones, with roughly 71% occurring once and the leading ten covering around 1.5%. Study results and caveats: Indistinguishable V segments such as TRBV6-2 and TRBV6-3 were excluded.

This CDR3 spans 15 amino acids. Looked up from germline, CDR1 is SEHNR and CDR2 is FQNEAQ (reference sequence). The ends were cut back, 5 bases at V and 3 bases at J, with 14 bases in the middle. A remark on this clone: Its antigen is not known.

What was sequenced was PBMCs. This receptor was obtained from a girl between 5 and 17 years old in good health and CMV-seronegative. The gene calls are TRBV7-9 and TRBJ2-1, with D possibly TRBD2 on 6 matching bases. The CDR3 DNA reads TGTGCCAGCAGCCCCCAGGAGGGGTTCTACAATGAGCAGTTCTTC. It specifies CASSPQEGFYNEQFF.